The 31 T cell receptor beta chains reported below all come from one sample, sequenced in a study of blood T cell repertoires in COVID-19. Assay: immunoSEQ multiplex PCR; the TCRdb copy retains only in-frame clones and omits some. Here the sample spans around 80,000 clones, about four fifths being singletons. Sequenced: peripheral blood. These receptors came from a human donor in a cohort sampled during active COVID-19.

The rearrangement joins TRBV27 to TRBJ1-6; 8 nucleotides match TRBD1. Unmatched junction bases numbered 6, after V lost 1 base and J lost 7 bases. The germline V gene encodes CDR1 MNHEY and CDR2 SMNVEV (reference sequence). CDR3 length: 16 amino acids. Here the CDR3 reads CASSLWGQDPNSPLHF. In DNA form, the CDR3 reads TGTGCCAGCAGTTTATGGGGACAGGACCCCAATTCACCCCTCCACTTT.

V is TRBV6-1 and J is TRBJ1-1, with TRBD1 matching 7 bases. The germline V gene has CDR1 MNHNS and CDR2 SASEGT. J was trimmed by 1 base and V by 3 bases; bases with no gene match: 8. The CDR3 has 16 residues. CDR3 amino acids: CASSDRQGMGNTEAFF. Written as DNA, the CDR3 is TGTGCCAGCAGTGACAGACAGGGAATGGGGAACACTGAAGCTTTCTTT.

The CDR3 DNA sequence: TGTGCCAGCAGTGATAGGGACAGGGGGCGCCCAACTAATGAAAAACTGTTTTTT. Protein sequence: CASSDRDRGRPTNEKLFF. The chain combines TRBV6-1 with TRBJ1-4; TRBD1 matches 12 bases. Germline lookup yields CDR1 MNHNS and CDR2 SASEGT. The V segment lost 3 bases and the J segment 0 bases; nucleotides outside the gene matches: 5. This CDR3 is 18 amino acids long.

The chain uses TRBV5-6 and TRBJ1-6; 10 bases align to TRBD1. Unmatched junction bases numbered 5, after V lost 4 bases and J lost 7 bases. Per the germline V gene, CDR1 is SGHDT and CDR2 is YYEEEE. This CDR3 is built from 15 residues. CDR3 residues: CASSRPGQGNSPLHF. The CDR3 DNA reads as TGTGCCAGCAGCCGACCGGGACAGGGGAATTCACCCCTCCACTTT.

Only a few counts were recorded for this clone. The chain employs TRBV7-6 and TRBJ1-6; weak D call: TRBD1 (5 bases). V was pared by 5 bases and J by 10 bases, with 24 bases between. The V gene's germline CDR1 is SGHVS and CDR2 FNYEAQ. CDR3 length equals 17 residues. The CDR3 nucleotides read TGTGCCAGCAGCCCCAAGGGGTTTCAGGAAATCGGATCACCCCTCCACTTT. It encodes CASSPKGFQEIGSPLHF.

The genes are TRBV5-1 and TRBJ2-5, with TRBD1 matching over 9 bases. The CDR3 extends over 15 amino acids. CDR1 and CDR2 from the germline V gene are SGHRS and YFSETQ. Trimming at V came to 5 bases and at J to 7 bases, leaving 12 bases not matched to a gene. CDR3 sequence (DNA): TGCGCCAGCAGGGGGCCCGGGACAGGGTTCGTGACCCAGTACTTC. Encoded protein: CASRGPGTGFVTQYF. Together with reference TRBV5-1 and TRBJ2-5, the CDR3 gives the full variable domain: KAGVTQTPRYLIKTRGQQVTLSCSPISGHRSVSWYQQTPGQGLQFLFEYFSETQRNKGNFPGRFSGRQFSNSRSEMNVSTLELGDSALYLCASRGPGTGFVTQYFGPGTRLLVL.

This clone was recorded a few times. The chain recombines TRBV3-1 (or the pseudogene TRBV3-2) with TRBJ1-1, with D perhaps TRBD1 (5 bases). The V gene's germline CDR1 is LGHDT and CDR2 YNNKEL (reference sequence). V lost 4 bases, J lost 3 bases, and 15 bases lay in between. The CDR3 runs to 15 residues. CDR3 in DNA: TGTGCCAGCAGCCCCGCGGGGGGGGGTCACACTGAAGCTTTCTTT. Protein sequence: CASSPAGGGHTEAFF.

The chain uses TRBV11-2 and TRBJ2-7; the D is unclear. Per germline, CDR1 SGHAT and CDR2 FQNNGV. Trimming stripped 3 bases from V and 3 bases from J, with 6 bases between. This CDR3 has 12 amino acids. CDR3 nucleotide sequence: TGTGCCAGCAGCTTCGGTGTCTACGAGCAGTACTTC. Translated, it gives CASSFGVYEQYF.

Turning to this clone: A junction end diverges from the germline sequence, so it may reflect a read error. The CDR3 nucleotides read TGTGCCAGTGGTATACAGTATGGCAATCAGCCCCAGCATTTT. It translates to CASGIQYGNQPQHF. The rearrangement uses TRBV19 and TRBJ1-5; no definite D call. Per germline, CDR1 LNHDA and CDR2 SQIVND (reference sequence). The CDR3 length is 14 residues.

The chain combines TRBV9 with TRBJ2-6; D not certain. This CDR3 is 15 amino acids long. Germline loops: CDR1 SGDLS, CDR2 YYNGEE. V was clipped by 1 base and J by 0 bases, with 5 bases between them. The chain's CDR3 is CASSVSLSGANVLTF. The CDR3 DNA reads TGTGCCAGCAGCGTATCCCTCTCTGGGGCCAACGTCCTGACTTTC. Together with reference TRBV9 and TRBJ2-6, the CDR3 gives the full variable domain: DSGVTQTPKHLITATGQRVTLRCSPRSGDLSVYWYQQSLDQGLQFLIQYYNGEERAKGNILERFSAQQFPDLHSELNLSSLELGDSALYFCASSVSLSGANVLTFGAGSRLTVL.

The gene calls are TRBV29-1 and TRBJ2-7; 7 nucleotides line up with TRBD2. The CDR3 has 11 amino acids. V lost 7 bases and J lost 2; bases outside the gene matches: 2. CDR1 and CDR2 from the germline V gene are SQVTM and ANQGSEA. The CDR3 coding sequence is TGCAGCGCCGGACTAGCCTACGAGCAGTACTTC. It translates to CSAGLAYEQYF.

The chain is built from TRBV9 and TRBJ2-3; 8 nucleotides line up with TRBD2. Germline assignment: CDR1 SGDLS and CDR2 YYNGEE. CDR3 size: 16 residues. J lost 2 bases, V lost 4 bases, and 9 bases had no gene match. CDR3 in DNA: TGTGCCAGCAGCCAAGGGAGTAGCGGGGCCACAGATACGCAGTATTTT. It is translated as CASSQGSSGATDTQYF.

V usage is TRBV5-1 and J usage is TRBJ2-7, with 10 bases that match TRBD2. The CDR3 length is 15 residues. Germline V gene data show CDR1 as SGHRS and CDR2 as YFSETQ. J was trimmed by 2 bases and V by 1 base; bases with no gene match: 3. The CDR3 bases are TGCGCCAGCAGCTTGACAGCGGGAGGGACCTACGAGCAGTACTTC. Translation gives CASSLTAGGTYEQYF.

A remark on this clone: One end of the junction fails to match germline, which may point to a read error. The chain is built from TRBV2 and TRBJ2-7; no clear D. Germline V CDR1 and CDR2: SNHLY, FYNNEI. The CDR3 consists of 12 residues. CDR3 nucleotides: TGTGCCAGCAGCGTGGCAGTCGACCCGGAGAACTTC. Translating it yields CASSVAVDPENF.

The rearrangement links TRBV28 to TRBJ2-3, with a weak D call TRBD1 (6 bases). V lost 3 bases and J 2 bases, leaving 15 bases between the germline ends. CDR1 is MDHEN and CDR2 is SYDVKM in the germline V gene. The CDR3 has 16 amino acids. CDR3 sequence: CASSLPQGRPTDTQYF. CDR3 DNA: TGTGCCAGCAGTTTGCCCCAGGGGCGACCCACAGATACGCAGTATTTT.

The chain links TRBV11-2 to TRBJ1-5; 7 bases line up with TRBD1. CDR1 SGHAT and CDR2 FQNNGV come from the germline V gene. V lost 5 bases, J lost 3 bases, and 4 bases stayed unmatched. The CDR3 loop spans 14 amino acids. CDR3 loop: CASSPDRVNQPQHF. The CDR3 DNA sequence: TGTGCCAGCAGCCCCGACAGGGTCAATCAGCCCCAGCATTTT.

V gene TRBV11-2 combines with J gene TRBJ1-2, with 9 bases identical to TRBD1. This CDR3 comprises 14 residues. The trim removed 5 bases at V and 4 bases at J, leaving 5 bases unmatched. Germline V gene lookup returns CDR1 SGHAT and CDR2 FQNNGV. This CDR3 is CASSLTGGSYGYTF. In nucleotides, the CDR3 is TGTGCCAGCAGCCTGACAGGGGGAAGCTATGGCTACACCTTC.

The chain is built from TRBV30 and TRBJ2-1; possibly TRBD2 for D (5 bases). The CDR3 length is 14 residues. The ends were cut back, 3 bases at V and 12 bases at J, with 21 bases in the middle. Germline V gene lookup returns CDR1 GTSNPN and CDR2 SVGIG (reference sequence). The CDR3 DNA is TGTGCCTGGAGCCCGACTACCGTCCGAGGTGGGCAGTTCTTC. This encodes CAWSPTTVRGGQFF.

The V call is TRBV5-1, the J call TRBJ2-7, with 8 bases identical to TRBD2. Trimming at V came to 2 bases and at J to 6 bases, leaving 4 bases not matched to a gene. In germline, CDR1 is SGHRS, CDR2 YFSETQ. This CDR3 is built from 13 residues. The CDR3 loop reads CASSFSAGVEQYF. In nucleotides, the CDR3 is TGCGCCAGCAGCTTCTCAGCGGGAGTCGAGCAGTACTTC.

The chain couples TRBV5-5 to TRBJ2-5; a possible D gene is TRBD2 (6 bases). CDR1 SGHKS and CDR2 YYEKEE come from the germline V gene (reference sequence). Between the trimmed V and J ends, which lost 5 bases and 5 bases, there was a span of 13 bases. The CDR3 extends over 13 amino acids. DNA for the CDR3: TGTGCCAGCAGACTTAGCGGTGTGGAGACCCAGTACTTC. Encoded protein: CASRLSGVETQYF.

The count of this clone is one. This chain uses TRBV7-2 with TRBJ1-1, with TRBD1 matching 7 bases. The CDR3 is 13 amino acids. V was clipped by 4 bases and J by 4 bases; unmatched bases: 3. Germline V gene sequence: CDR1 SGHTA, CDR2 FQGNSA. The CDR3 is CASSWRQGTEAFF. DNA for the CDR3: TGTGCCAGCAGCTGGAGACAGGGCACTGAAGCTTTCTTT.

The gene calls are TRBV15 and TRBJ1-2, with 12 bases that match TRBD1. This CDR3 spans 16 amino acids. CDR1 is LNHNV and CDR2 is YYDKDF in the germline V gene (reference sequence). The V segment lost 5 bases and the J segment 4 bases; nucleotides outside the gene matches: 8. The DNA of the CDR3 is TGTGCCACCAGCTATGGGACAGGGGGCGCGGGCTATGGCTACACCTTC. Its protein product is CATSYGTGGAGYGYTF. Based on the CDR3 plus reference TRBV15 and TRBJ1-2, the full variable domain is DAMVIQNPRYQVTQFGKPVTLSCSQTLNHNVMYWYQQKSSQAPKLLFHYYDKDFNNEADTPDNFQSRRPNTSFCFLDIRSPGLGDTAMYLCATSYGTGGAGYGYTFGSGTRLTVV.

The chain carries TRBV28 and TRBJ2-4, with TRBD2 as a possible D gene (6 bases). Germline loops: CDR1 MDHEN, CDR2 SYDVKM. V lost 6 bases, J lost 6 bases, and 18 bases lay in between. This CDR3 spans 15 amino acids. The CDR3 protein is CASSTGRGGGNIQYF. The CDR3 DNA reads as TGTGCCAGCAGCACGGGACGGGGAGGTGGAAACATTCAGTACTTC. The full variable domain, completed using reference TRBV28 and TRBJ2-4, is DVKVTQSSRYLVKRTGEKVFLECVQDMDHENMFWYRQDPGLGLRLIYFSYDVKMKEKGDIPEGYSVSREKKERFSLILESASTNQTSMYLCASSTGRGGGNIQYFGAGTRLSVL.

In DNA, the CDR3 is TGTGCCAGTAGCGGGACATCTTATAGCAATCAGCCCCAGCATTTT. Translating it yields CASSGTSYSNQPQHF. The rearrangement links TRBV19 to TRBJ1-5; D possibly corresponds to TRBD1 (6 bases). The CDR3 consists of 15 residues. Germline V CDR1 and CDR2: LNHDA, SQIVND (reference sequence). V was shortened by 6 bases and J by 0 bases, with 12 bases between the two germline ends.

This chain links TRBV7-3 with TRBJ2-1; 10 bases match TRBD1. CDR3 length: 16 residues. Germline V gene data show CDR1 as SGHTA and CDR2 as FQGTGA. J was trimmed by 5 bases and V by 5 bases; bases with no gene match: 9. The DNA of the CDR3 is TGTGCCAGCAGCCCCTTATGGGACAGGGGTAACAATGAGCAGTTCTTC. Protein product: CASSPLWDRGNNEQFF.

The DNA of the CDR3 is TGTGCCAGCCACAGGGAGGAGACCCAGTACTTC. Protein sequence: CASHREETQYF. The rearrangement links TRBV6-5 to TRBJ2-5; D might be TRBD1 (6 bases). V lost 8 bases to trimming and J lost 5 bases, with 9 bases between them. This CDR3 contains 11 residues. Germline CDR1 is MNHEY and CDR2 is SVGAGI.

This chain links TRBV9 with TRBJ2-3; D is possibly TRBD1 (6 bases). The CDR3 sequence is 16 residues long. V was pared by 0 bases and J by 4 bases, with 15 bases between. Germline values: CDR1 SGDLS, CDR2 YYNGEE. The CDR3 loop reads CASSVGWQGKADTQYF. The DNA of the CDR3 is TGTGCCAGCAGCGTAGGCTGGCAGGGGAAGGCAGATACGCAGTATTTT.

The chain employs TRBV30 and TRBJ2-7, with D perhaps matching TRBD1 (5 bases). The V and J ends lost 3 bases and 0 bases respectively, with 12 bases between them. The length of the CDR3 is 14 residues. Germline CDR1 reads GTSNPN; CDR2 reads SVGIG (reference sequence). CDR3 DNA: TGTGCCTGGAGCCCCGGACAAAGCTCCTACGAGCAGTACTTC. Translating it yields CAWSPGQSSYEQYF.

The chain combines TRBV5-4 with TRBJ2-5; 8 positions match TRBD1. J was trimmed by 5 bases and V by 3 bases; bases with no gene match: 9. Looked up from germline, CDR1 is SGHNT and CDR2 is YYREEE (reference sequence). CDR3 length equals 15 residues. The DNA for the CDR3 is TGTGCCAGCAGCTCCTCGGACAGGGTGGAGGAGACCCAGTACTTC. Its protein is CASSSSDRVEETQYF.

This chain uses TRBV19 with TRBJ1-3; D is unresolved. The CDR3 totals 13 residues. V was clipped by 2 bases and J by 4 bases, with 6 bases between them. Germline CDR1 and CDR2: LNHDA and SQIVND (reference sequence). The CDR3 is CASSISRGNTIYF. The CDR3 nucleotides are TGTGCCAGTAGTATATCGAGGGGAAACACCATATATTTT. Combining the CDR3 with reference TRBV19 and TRBJ1-3 gives the whole variable domain DGGITQSPKYLFRKEGQNVTLSCEQNLNHDAMYWYRQDPGQGLRLIYYSQIVNDFQKGDIAEGYSVSREKKESFPLTVTSAQKNPTAFYLCASSISRGNTIYFGEGSWLTVV.

This chain joins TRBV6-6 and TRBJ2-3, with D perhaps matching TRBD1 (6 bases). CDR1 is MNHNY and CDR2 is SVGAGI in the germline V gene (reference sequence). The CDR3 contains 15 residues. V was pared by 5 bases and J by 2 bases, with 14 bases between. The CDR3 loop is CASSPSRGPTDTQYF. The CDR3 nucleotides are TGTGCCAGCAGTCCCTCCAGGGGCCCCACAGATACGCAGTATTTT.